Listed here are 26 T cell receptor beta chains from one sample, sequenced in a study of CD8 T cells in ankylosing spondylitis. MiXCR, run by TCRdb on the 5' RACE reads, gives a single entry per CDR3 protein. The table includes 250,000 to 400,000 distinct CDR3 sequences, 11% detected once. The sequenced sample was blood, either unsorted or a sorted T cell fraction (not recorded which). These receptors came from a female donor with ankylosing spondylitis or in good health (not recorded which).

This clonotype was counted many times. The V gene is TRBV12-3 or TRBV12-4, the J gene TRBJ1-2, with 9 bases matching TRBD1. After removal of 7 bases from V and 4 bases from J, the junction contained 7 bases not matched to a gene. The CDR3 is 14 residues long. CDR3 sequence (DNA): TGTGCCAGCATCAAAACAGGGGGCCTCTATGGCTACACCTTC. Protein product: CASIKTGGLYGYTF.

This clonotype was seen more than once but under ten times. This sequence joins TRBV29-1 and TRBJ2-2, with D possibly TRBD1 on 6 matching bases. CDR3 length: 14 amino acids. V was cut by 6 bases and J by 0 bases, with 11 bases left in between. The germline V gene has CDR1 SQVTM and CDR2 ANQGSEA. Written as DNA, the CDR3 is TGCAGCGTATACAGGGAGCCGAACACCGGGGAGCTGTTTTTT. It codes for CSVYREPNTGELFF.

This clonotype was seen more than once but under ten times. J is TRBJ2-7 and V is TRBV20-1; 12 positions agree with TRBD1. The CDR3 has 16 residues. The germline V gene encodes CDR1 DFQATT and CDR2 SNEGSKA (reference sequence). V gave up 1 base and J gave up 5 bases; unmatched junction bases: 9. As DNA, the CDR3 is TGCAGTGCTAGAGTCCCCTGGGGGACAGGGGGCAACGAGCAGTACTTC. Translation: CSARVPWGTGGNEQYF.

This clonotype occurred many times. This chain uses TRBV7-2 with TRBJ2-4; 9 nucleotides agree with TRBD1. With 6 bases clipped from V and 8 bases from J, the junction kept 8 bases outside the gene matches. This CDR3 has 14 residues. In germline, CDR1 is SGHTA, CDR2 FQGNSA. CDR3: CASRRDRASDIQYF. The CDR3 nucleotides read TGTGCCAGCAGAAGGGACAGGGCATCGGACATTCAGTACTTC.

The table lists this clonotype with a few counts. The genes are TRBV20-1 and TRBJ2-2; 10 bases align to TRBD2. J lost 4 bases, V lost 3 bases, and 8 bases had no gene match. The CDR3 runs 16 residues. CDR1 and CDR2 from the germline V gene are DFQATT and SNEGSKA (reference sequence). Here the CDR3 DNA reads TGCAGTGCTAGGACCCTAGCGGGAGAGCCCACCGGGGAGCTGTTTTTT. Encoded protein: CSARTLAGEPTGELFF.

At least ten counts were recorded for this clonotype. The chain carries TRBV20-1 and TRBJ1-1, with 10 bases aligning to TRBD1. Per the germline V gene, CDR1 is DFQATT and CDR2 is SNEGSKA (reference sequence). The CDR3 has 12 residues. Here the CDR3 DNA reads TGCACCCCGGGACAGGGGCTCTCTGAAGCTTTCTTT. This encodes CTPGQGLSEAFF.

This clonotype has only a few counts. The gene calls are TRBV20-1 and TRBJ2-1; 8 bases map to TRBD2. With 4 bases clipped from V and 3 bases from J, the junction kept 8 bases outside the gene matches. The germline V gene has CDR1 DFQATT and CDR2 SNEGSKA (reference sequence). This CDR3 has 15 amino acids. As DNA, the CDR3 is TGCAGTGCTAAACTAAGCGGGAGTAGCTACAATGAGCAGTTCTTC. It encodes CSAKLSGSSYNEQFF.

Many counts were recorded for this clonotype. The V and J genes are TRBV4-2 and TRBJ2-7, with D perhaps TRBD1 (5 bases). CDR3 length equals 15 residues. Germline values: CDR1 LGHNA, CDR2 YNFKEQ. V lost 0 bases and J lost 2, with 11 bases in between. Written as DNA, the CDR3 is TGTGCCAGCAGCCAAGATAAGCAGGGCCCCTACGAGCAGTACTTC. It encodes CASSQDKQGPYEQYF.

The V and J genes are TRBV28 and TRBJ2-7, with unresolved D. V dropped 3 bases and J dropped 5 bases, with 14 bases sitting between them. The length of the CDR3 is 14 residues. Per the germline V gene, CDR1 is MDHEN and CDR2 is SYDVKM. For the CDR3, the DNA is TGTGCCAGCAGTTTTTGGGGTGTCCCCCACGAGCAGTACTTC. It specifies CASSFWGVPHEQYF.

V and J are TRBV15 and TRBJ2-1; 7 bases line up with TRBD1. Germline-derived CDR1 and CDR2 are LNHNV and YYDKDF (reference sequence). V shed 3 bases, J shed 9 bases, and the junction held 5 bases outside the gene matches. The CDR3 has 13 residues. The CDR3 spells CATSRSDRAEQFF. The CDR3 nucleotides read TGTGCCACCAGCAGGTCCGACAGGGCTGAGCAGTTCTTC.

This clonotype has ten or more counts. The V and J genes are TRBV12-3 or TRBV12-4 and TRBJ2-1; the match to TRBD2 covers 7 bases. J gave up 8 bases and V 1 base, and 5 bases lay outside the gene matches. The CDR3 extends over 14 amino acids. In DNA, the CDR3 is TGTGCCAGCAGTTTAGGTGGGACTACCTATGAGCAGTTCTTC. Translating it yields CASSLGGTTYEQFF.

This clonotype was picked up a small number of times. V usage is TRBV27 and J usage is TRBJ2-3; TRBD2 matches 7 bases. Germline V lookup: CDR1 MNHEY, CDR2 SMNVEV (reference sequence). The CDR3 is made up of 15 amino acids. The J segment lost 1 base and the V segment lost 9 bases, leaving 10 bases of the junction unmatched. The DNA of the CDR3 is TGTGCCAGGGCCCCGAGGGAGGGAGGCACAGATACGCAGTATTTT. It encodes CARAPREGGTDTQYF.

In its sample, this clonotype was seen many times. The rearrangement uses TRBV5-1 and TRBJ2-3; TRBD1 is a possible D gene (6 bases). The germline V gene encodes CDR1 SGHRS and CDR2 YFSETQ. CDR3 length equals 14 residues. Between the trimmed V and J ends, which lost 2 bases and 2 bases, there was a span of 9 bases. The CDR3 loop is CASSFNRDTDTQYF. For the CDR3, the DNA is TGCGCCAGCAGCTTCAACAGGGACACAGATACGCAGTATTTT.

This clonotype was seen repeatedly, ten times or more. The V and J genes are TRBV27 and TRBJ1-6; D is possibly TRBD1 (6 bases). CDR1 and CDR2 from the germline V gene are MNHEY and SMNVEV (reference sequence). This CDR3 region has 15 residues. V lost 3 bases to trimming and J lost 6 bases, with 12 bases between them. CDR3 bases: TGTGCCAGCAGTTTGGGCAGGGGTTTTAATTCACCCCTCCACTTT. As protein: CASSLGRGFNSPLHF.

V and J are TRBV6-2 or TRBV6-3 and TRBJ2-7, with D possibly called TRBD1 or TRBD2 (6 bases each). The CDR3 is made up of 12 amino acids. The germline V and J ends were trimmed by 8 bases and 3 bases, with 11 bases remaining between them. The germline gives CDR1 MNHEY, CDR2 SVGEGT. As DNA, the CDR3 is TGTGCCAGCGGGGGGCGCGTCTACGAGCAGTACTTC. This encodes CASGGRVYEQYF.

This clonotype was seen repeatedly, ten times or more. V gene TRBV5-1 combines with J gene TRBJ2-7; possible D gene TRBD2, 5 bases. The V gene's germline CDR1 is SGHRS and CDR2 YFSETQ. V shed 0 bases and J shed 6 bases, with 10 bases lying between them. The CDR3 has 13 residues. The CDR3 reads CASSLDSGSEQYF. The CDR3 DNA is TGCGCCAGCAGCTTGGATTCGGGGTCCGAGCAGTACTTC.

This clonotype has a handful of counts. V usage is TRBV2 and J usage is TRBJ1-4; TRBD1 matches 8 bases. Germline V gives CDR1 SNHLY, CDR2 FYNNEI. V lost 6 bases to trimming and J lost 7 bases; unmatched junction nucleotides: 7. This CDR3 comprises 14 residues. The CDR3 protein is CASRDRVGSEKLFF. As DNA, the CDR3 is TGTGCCAGCAGGGACAGGGTAGGGAGTGAAAAACTGTTTTTT.

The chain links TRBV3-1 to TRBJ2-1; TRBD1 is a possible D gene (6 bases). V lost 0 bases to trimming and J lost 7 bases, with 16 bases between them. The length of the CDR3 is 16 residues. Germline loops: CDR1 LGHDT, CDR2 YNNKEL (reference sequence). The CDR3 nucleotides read TGTGCCAGCAGCCAAGATAGGGGCAGGGGAAGTAATGAGCAGTTCTTC. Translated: CASSQDRGRGSNEQFF.

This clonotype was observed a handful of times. The CDR3 DNA follows: TGTGCCAGCCATTCGAGAGGGAGTGGGTCCTACAATGAGCAGTTCTTC. Amino acid sequence: CASHSRGSGSYNEQFF. The V gene is TRBV5-8, the J gene TRBJ2-1; D is possibly TRBD2 (5 bases). V lost 7 bases to trimming and J lost 1 base, with 18 bases between them. Germline CDR1 reads SGHTS; CDR2 reads YDEGEE. CDR3 size: 16 residues.

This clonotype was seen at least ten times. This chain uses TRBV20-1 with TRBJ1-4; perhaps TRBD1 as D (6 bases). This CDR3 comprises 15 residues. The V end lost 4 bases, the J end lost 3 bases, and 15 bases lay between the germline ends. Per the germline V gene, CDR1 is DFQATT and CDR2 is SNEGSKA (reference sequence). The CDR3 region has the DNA TGCAGTGCTAAGGGGTGGGGGGCATCTAATGAAAAACTGTTTTTT. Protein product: CSAKGWGASNEKLFF.

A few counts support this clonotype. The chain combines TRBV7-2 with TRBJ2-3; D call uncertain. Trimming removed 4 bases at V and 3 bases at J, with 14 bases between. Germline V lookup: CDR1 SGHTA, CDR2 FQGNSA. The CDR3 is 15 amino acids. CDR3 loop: CASSSQQFRTDTQYF. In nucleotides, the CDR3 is TGTGCCAGCAGCTCGCAGCAGTTCCGGACAGATACGCAGTATTTT. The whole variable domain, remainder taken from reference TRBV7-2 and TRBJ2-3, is GAGVSQSPSNKVTEKGKDVELRCDPISGHTALYWYRQSLGQGLEFLIYFQGNSAPDKSGLPSDRFSAERTGGSVSTLTIQRTQQEDSAVYLCASSSQQFRTDTQYFGPGTRLTVL.

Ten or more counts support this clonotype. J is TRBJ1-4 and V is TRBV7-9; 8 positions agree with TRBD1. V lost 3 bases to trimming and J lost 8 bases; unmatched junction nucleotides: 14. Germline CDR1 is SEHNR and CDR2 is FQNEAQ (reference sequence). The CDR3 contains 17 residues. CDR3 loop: CASSFEVSSGGSEKLFF. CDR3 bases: TGTGCCAGCAGCTTCGAGGTCTCGTCAGGGGGCTCGGAAAAACTGTTTTTT.

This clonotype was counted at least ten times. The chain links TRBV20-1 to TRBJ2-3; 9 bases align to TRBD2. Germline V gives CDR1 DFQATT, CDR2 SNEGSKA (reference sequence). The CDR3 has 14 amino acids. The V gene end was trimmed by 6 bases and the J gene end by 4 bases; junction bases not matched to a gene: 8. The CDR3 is CSAGRGGRADTQYF. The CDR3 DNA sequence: TGCAGTGCCGGGCGAGGCGGGAGGGCAGATACGCAGTATTTT.

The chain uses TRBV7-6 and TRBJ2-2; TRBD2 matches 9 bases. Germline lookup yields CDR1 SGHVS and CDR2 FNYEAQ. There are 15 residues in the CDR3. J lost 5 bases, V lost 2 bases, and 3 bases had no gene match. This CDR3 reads CASSLNLAGTGELFF. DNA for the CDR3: TGTGCCAGCAGCTTAAACCTAGCGGGGACCGGGGAGCTGTTTTTT.

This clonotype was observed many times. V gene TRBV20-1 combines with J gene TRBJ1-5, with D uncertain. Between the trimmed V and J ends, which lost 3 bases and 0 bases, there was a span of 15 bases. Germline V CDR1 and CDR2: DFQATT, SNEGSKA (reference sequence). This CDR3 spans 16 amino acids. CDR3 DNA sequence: TGCAGTGCTAGCGGGCCTCTGGAGGATAGCAATCAGCCCCAGCATTTT. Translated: CSASGPLEDSNQPQHF.

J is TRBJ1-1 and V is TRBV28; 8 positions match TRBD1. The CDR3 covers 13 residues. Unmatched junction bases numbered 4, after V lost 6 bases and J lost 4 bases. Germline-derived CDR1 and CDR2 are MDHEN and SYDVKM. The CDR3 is CASRATGGTEAFF. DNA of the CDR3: TGTGCCAGCAGAGCCACAGGGGGCACTGAAGCTTTCTTT.